This entry lists 29 T cell receptor beta chains sequenced from one sample in a study of CD8 T cells in ankylosing spondylitis. A single record per CDR3 protein comes from TCRdb applying MiXCR to the 5' RACE reads. The sample shows about 340,000 distinct CDR3 sequences, approximately 15% of them seen only once. The sample was blood, either unsorted or a sorted T cell fraction (not recorded which). These receptors came from a male donor with ankylosing spondylitis or in good health (not recorded which).

This clonotype was detected a few times. The chain couples TRBV11-2 to TRBJ2-5; 7 bases align to TRBD2. V shed 5 bases, J shed 4 bases, and the junction held 10 bases outside the gene matches. Per the germline V gene, CDR1 is SGHAT and CDR2 is FQNNGV. This CDR3 contains 15 residues. DNA of the CDR3: TGTGCCAGCAGCCCCAGGAAGCGCGGGGGAGAGACCCAGTACTTC. Residues: CASSPRKRGGETQYF. Using reference TRBV11-2 and TRBJ2-5 for the parts outside the CDR3, the full variable domain is EAGVAQSPRYKIIEKRQSVAFWCNPISGHATLYWYQQILGQGPKLLIQFQNNGVVDDSQLPKDRFSAERLKGVDSTLKIQPAKLEDSAVYLCASSPRKRGGETQYFGPGTRLLVL.

The chain joins TRBV24-1 to TRBJ2-3; tentatively, D is TRBD1 or TRBD2 (5 bases each). The ends were cut back, 4 bases at V and 0 bases at J, with 10 bases in the middle. This CDR3 has 15 amino acids. CDR1 and CDR2 from the germline V gene are KGHDR and SFDVKD. The CDR3 sequence is CATSDRDGSTDTQYF. The CDR3 DNA reads as TGTGCCACCAGTGACAGGGACGGAAGCACAGATACGCAGTATTTT.

The chain combines TRBV5-1 with TRBJ2-3, with 7 positions matching TRBD2. This CDR3 has 18 residues. Germline V gene lookup returns CDR1 SGHRS and CDR2 YFSETQ. With 1 base clipped from V and 0 bases from J, the junction kept 11 bases outside the gene matches. In nucleotides, the CDR3 is TGCGCCAGCAGCTTGTTGGCAGGTGGCGGGAGCAGCACAGATACGCAGTATTTT. Translation: CASSLLAGGGSSTDTQYF.

This clonotype was found a few times. The chain couples TRBV20-1 to TRBJ2-1; D unclear. The length of the CDR3 is 12 residues. Germline V CDR1 and CDR2: DFQATT, SNEGSKA (reference sequence). V gave up 0 bases and J gave up 10 bases, with 10 bases separating them. CDR3 DNA: TGCAGTGCTAGAGAGAGCCCCTTAGAGCAGTTCTTC. It yields the protein CSARESPLEQFF.

The V gene is TRBV7-8, the J gene TRBJ2-7; unclear D gene. Trimming shortened V by 1 base and J by 0 bases, and 10 bases separated the two germline ends. The CDR3 runs to 15 residues. Per the germline V gene, CDR1 is SGHVS and CDR2 is FQNEAQ. The CDR3 DNA is TGTGCCAGCAGCTTAGGCCCTAGTCGCTCCTACGAGCAGTACTTC. Its translation is CASSLGPSRSYEQYF.

This clonotype occurred a few times. The genes are TRBV3-1 and TRBJ2-5; unclear D gene. V shed 2 bases and J shed 4 bases, with 8 bases lying between them. The CDR3 consists of 13 residues. Germline V gene data show CDR1 as LGHDT and CDR2 as YNNKEL (reference sequence). CDR3 sequence (DNA): TGTGCCAGCAGCCAAATTAAGAGAGAGACCCAGTACTTC. It encodes CASSQIKRETQYF.

The chain is built from TRBV4-2 and TRBJ2-1; maybe TRBD1 (6 bases). V was shortened by 3 bases and J by 3 bases, with 15 bases between the two germline ends. The CDR3 has 16 residues. The V gene's germline CDR1 is LGHNA and CDR2 YNFKEQ. This CDR3 is CASSHVGTPHYNEQFF. CDR3 nucleotides: TGTGCCAGCAGCCATGTCGGGACACCGCACTACAATGAGCAGTTCTTC.

The genes are TRBV7-2 and TRBJ2-1; 14 bases fit TRBD2. The CDR3 has 14 amino acids. Germline V gene data show CDR1 as SGHTA and CDR2 as FQGNSA. Trimming at V came to 5 bases and at J to 8 bases, leaving 2 bases not matched to a gene. CDR3 loop: CASSTGLAGDEQFF. The CDR3, as DNA: TGTGCCAGCAGCACGGGACTAGCGGGGGATGAGCAGTTCTTC.

With respect to this clonotype: One end of the junction is discordant with germline, which a read error may explain. The chain uses TRBV12-3 or TRBV12-4 and TRBJ2-5, with D uncertain. This CDR3 contains 12 residues. CDR3 region: CVSRRGQETQYF. The CDR3 region has the DNA TGTGTCAGCAGAAGAGGACAAGAGACCCAGTACTTC.

The rearrangement uses TRBV20-1 and TRBJ2-3, with TRBD2 matching over 12 bases. Germline V gene lookup returns CDR1 DFQATT and CDR2 SNEGSKA (reference sequence). This CDR3 comprises 15 residues. V gave up 4 bases and J gave up 5 bases; unmatched junction bases: 7. DNA of the CDR3: TGCAGTGCTATAGGACTAGCGGGGTCCGTAGATACGCAGTATTTT. This codes for CSAIGLAGSVDTQYF.

V usage is TRBV20-1 and J usage is TRBJ2-1, with TRBD2 identical over 15 bases. The CDR3 has 15 residues. Germline assignment: CDR1 DFQATT and CDR2 SNEGSKA (reference sequence). Losses at the gene ends were 7 bases for V and 7 bases for J; bases not matched to a gene: 8. CDR3 protein: CSVKKGTSGRNEQFF. CDR3 DNA sequence: TGCAGTGTGAAGAAAGGGACTAGCGGGAGGAATGAGCAGTTCTTC.

This chain uses TRBV10-3 with TRBJ2-6; unclear D gene. The CDR3 spans 13 residues. V lost 6 bases and J lost 1, with 4 bases in between. Germline V lookup: CDR1 ENHRY, CDR2 SYGVKD. The CDR3 bases are TGTGCCATCAGAGGATCTGGGGCCAACGTCCTGACTTTC. Translating it yields CAIRGSGANVLTF.

The chain has TRBV29-1 and TRBJ2-1; tentatively, D is TRBD1 (5 bases). Germline V lookup: CDR1 SQVTM, CDR2 ANQGSEA. The ends were cut back, 5 bases at V and 10 bases at J, with 21 bases in the middle. The CDR3 is 14 amino acids. CDR3 DNA sequence: TGCAGCGTTTCCCCCTCTACTATAGGGGTGGAGCAGTTCTTC. This translates into CSVSPSTIGVEQFF.

There are a few counts of this clonotype. This chain uses TRBV5-1 with TRBJ1-1, with a tentative D call TRBD1 (6 bases). The CDR3 has 15 amino acids. The V end lost 4 bases, the J end lost 2 bases, and 15 bases lay between the germline ends. Germline CDR1 and CDR2: SGHRS and YFSETQ. The CDR3 sequence: CASSTEMTGNTEAFF. The CDR3 nucleotides are TGCGCCAGCAGCACCGAAATGACAGGTAACACTGAAGCTTTCTTT.

This rearrangement joins TRBV3-1 to TRBJ2-1, with unresolved D. The CDR3 runs 15 residues. Germline V lookup: CDR1 LGHDT, CDR2 YNNKEL (reference sequence). V was cut by 0 bases and J by 2 bases, with 8 bases left in between. DNA of the CDR3: TGTGCCAGCAGCCAAGAAACTTATCCCTACAATGAGCAGTTCTTC. This translates into CASSQETYPYNEQFF.

In DNA, the CDR3 is TGTGCCAGCAGCTTAGAAGCGGGAGGAGAAGAGACCCAGTACTTC. The encoded protein is CASSLEAGGEETQYF. The rearrangement uses TRBV5-4 and TRBJ2-5, with 9 positions matching TRBD2. The CDR3 is made up of 15 amino acids. V was pared by 2 bases and J by 3 bases, with 5 bases of the junction left unmatched. Germline CDR1 is SGHNT and CDR2 is YYREEE (reference sequence).

This clonotype was seen a few times. The rearrangement uses TRBV5-1 and TRBJ1-2; D remains ambiguous. This CDR3 has 14 amino acids. Trimming took off 5 bases at V and 0 bases at J, with 11 bases between the two ends. From germline, CDR1 is SGHRS and CDR2 YFSETQ. This CDR3 reads CASSYSDSNYGYTF. The DNA for the CDR3 is TGCGCCAGCAGTTACAGTGATTCTAACTATGGCTACACCTTC. The full variable domain, in which reference TRBV5-1 and TRBJ1-2 provide the parts outside the CDR3, is KAGVTQTPRYLIKTRGQQVTLSCSPISGHRSVSWYQQTPGQGLQFLFEYFSETQRNKGNFPGRFSGRQFSNSRSEMNVSTLELGDSALYLCASSYSDSNYGYTFGSGTRLTVV.

This clonotype came up many times. CDR3 nucleotides: TGCAGCGTTGAAGATGGGCTGCACACAGATACGCAGTATTTT. It encodes CSVEDGLHTDTQYF. The chain carries TRBV29-1 and TRBJ2-3; D unresolved. Trimming left V 0 bases short and J 2 bases short, with 9 bases between. CDR1 is SQVTM, CDR2 ANQGSEA, per germline. The CDR3 contains 14 residues.

This clonotype has just a few counts. This chain connects TRBV5-6 to TRBJ2-2; 7 bases line up with TRBD2. The CDR3 length is 15 residues. Germline loops: CDR1 SGHDT, CDR2 YYEEEE. V dropped 3 bases and J dropped 4; count of bases not matched to a gene: 6. Here the CDR3 DNA reads TGTGCCAGCAGCTCGCGGACTAGGGGCACCGGGGAGCTGTTTTTT. It encodes CASSSRTRGTGELFF.

This clonotype was recorded a few times. This chain links TRBV29-1 with TRBJ1-2; 12 nucleotides align to TRBD1. V was clipped by 7 bases and J by 4 bases; unmatched bases: 10. The CDR3 contains 15 residues. Germline V CDR1 and CDR2: SQVTM, ANQGSEA. Written as DNA, the CDR3 is TGCAGCGCCACCGGGACAGGGGGCCTTTCCTATGGCTACACCTTC. It translates to CSATGTGGLSYGYTF.

The J gene is TRBJ1-6, the V gene TRBV20-1; TRBD1 matches 10 bases. The CDR3 runs to 13 residues. The germline V gene encodes CDR1 DFQATT and CDR2 SNEGSKA (reference sequence). V lost 5 bases and J lost 8; bases outside the gene matches: 3. DNA of the CDR3: TGCAGTGCTCTGGACAGGGGGGATTCACCCCTCCACTTT. This codes for CSALDRGDSPLHF.

Worth noting for this clonotype: One end of the junction is discordant with germline, which a read error may explain. The chain recombines TRBV12-3 or TRBV12-4 with TRBJ2-1, with D possibly matching TRBD1 (5 bases). The CDR3 covers 15 residues. In nucleotides, the CDR3 is TGTGCCAGCAGCCCAACAAACGGACATTACAATGAGCAATTCTTC. Translating it yields CASSPTNGHYNEQFF.

This clonotype was seen only a few times. CDR3 DNA sequence: TGTGCCAGCAGCTTATCGGAGTGGCCCTACGAGCAGTACTTC. Translated: CASSLSEWPYEQYF. The chain joins TRBV7-9 to TRBJ2-7; unclear D gene. Trimming pared 2 bases from V and 2 bases from J, leaving 10 bases between. CDR1 SEHNR and CDR2 FQNEAQ come from the germline V gene (reference sequence). The CDR3 consists of 14 residues.

The V gene is TRBV11-2, the J gene TRBJ1-1; TRBD1 is a possible D gene (5 bases). CDR1 and CDR2 from the germline V gene are SGHAT and FQNNGV. Between the trimmed V and J ends, which lost 0 bases and 6 bases, there was a span of 11 bases. This CDR3 is built from 14 residues. The CDR3 DNA follows: TGTGCCAGCAGCTTAGATGGCCGGGGGGCTGAAGCTTTCTTT. The encoded protein is CASSLDGRGAEAFF.

The chain uses TRBV10-2 and TRBJ1-5, with D tentatively TRBD1 (5 bases). The germline V gene encodes CDR1 WSHSY and CDR2 SAAADI. The CDR3 runs to 13 residues. Deletions cut 6 bases from V and 3 bases from J, with 9 bases between. This CDR3 reads CASRRGDNQPQHF. In DNA, the CDR3 is TGCGCCAGCAGGAGGGGTGACAATCAGCCCCAGCATTTT.

This clonotype was recorded a few times. This chain connects TRBV6-1 to TRBJ1-5; tentatively, D is TRBD1 (6 bases). The CDR3 covers 15 residues. V shed 6 bases and J shed 0 bases, with 12 bases lying between them. CDR1 MNHNS and CDR2 SASEGT come from the germline V gene. CDR3 sequence reads: CASSRGAYSNQPQHF. The CDR3 DNA reads TGTGCCAGCAGCAGGGGTGCATATAGCAATCAGCCCCAGCATTTT.

This clonotype was recorded a few times. The rearrangement uses TRBV5-1 and TRBJ2-1; 7 bases are shared with TRBD1. The V gene's germline CDR1 is SGHRS and CDR2 YFSETQ. The V and J ends lost 3 bases and 2 bases, in that order; junction bases with no gene match: 5. CDR3 length: 15 residues. The CDR3 here is CASSSSGTAYNEQFF. CDR3 DNA sequence: TGCGCCAGCAGCTCATCCGGGACAGCCTACAATGAGCAGTTCTTC.

This clonotype occurred a few times. The rearrangement uses TRBV4-2 and TRBJ2-3, with TRBD2 identical over 11 bases. This CDR3 spans 16 amino acids. Germline V gene data show CDR1 as LGHNA and CDR2 as YNFKEQ. The junction had 9 bases not matched to a gene; V was cut back by 5 bases and J by 5 bases. Here the CDR3 reads CASSAYIAGGRDTQYF. CDR3 bases: TGTGCCAGCAGCGCCTACATAGCGGGGGGGCGAGATACGCAGTATTTT.

The chain employs TRBV5-1 and TRBJ2-1, with 13 bases that match TRBD2. The CDR3 has 15 residues. V lost 4 bases, J lost 9 bases, and 7 bases stayed unmatched. Per the germline V gene, CDR1 is SGHRS and CDR2 is YFSETQ. The CDR3 loop is CASSATSGGAGEQFF. Written as DNA, the CDR3 is TGCGCCAGCAGCGCAACTAGCGGGGGGGCGGGTGAGCAGTTCTTC.